The rows below give T cell receptor beta chains drawn from one sample of a study of blood T cell repertoires in COVID-19. TCRdb's table, derived via immunoSEQ multiplex PCR, lists solely in-frame clones and lacks some. Of about 180,000 clones detected, approximately 87% appear once; the ten largest clones hold 15% to 20%. The sequenced material came from peripheral blood. The receptors shown here come from an older person with COVID-19, enrolled during active disease. Both conserved end residues are part of each CDR3. The order of the fields is J gene, V gene, CDR3 protein.

TRBJ2-5,TRBV5-4,CASSLDRVLETQYF
TRBJ1-5,TRBV28,CASSFGQGFVQPQHF
TRBJ1-6,TRBV28,CASRLSGGVVSPLHF
TRBJ2-7,TRBV5-1,CASSVGTGRQSYEQYF
TRBJ1-2,TRBV28,CASSNPGTGYGYTF
TRBJ2-1,TRBV28,CASSQHSPGKSYNEQFF
TRBJ1-2,TRBV29-1,CSVRGGQGYGYTF
TRBJ1-2,TRBV5-6,CASSPGTGSFLYGYTF
TRBJ2-1,TRBV7-6,CASSFPPPGGSSYNEQFF
TRBJ2-7,TRBV12-3/TRBV12-4,CASRFEIQGEQYF
TRBJ2-1,TRBV6-2/TRBV6-3,CASSWLAGGMSEQFF
TRBJ1-1,TRBV6-5,CASSYTGQVVTEAFF
TRBJ1-3,TRBV18,CASSPLGPISGNTIYF
TRBJ2-4,TRBV6-5,CASLWGTGSKNIQYF
TRBJ1-2,TRBV28,CASSFLYSDRVNDYTF
TRBJ2-3,TRBV15,CATSTRGLAGITDTQYF
TRBJ1-4,TRBV4-1,CASSKEERATNEKLFF
TRBJ1-2,TRBV12-3/TRBV12-4,CASSLRRPDGYTF
TRBJ1-1,TRBV28,CASSPTGGNTEAFF
TRBJ2-7,TRBV5-1,CASSSGHYEQYF
TRBJ2-7,TRBV20-1,CSASTSGPYEQYF
TRBJ1-5,TRBV25-1,CASRGAGGDQPQHF
TRBJ2-1,TRBV18,CASSPPRLTAEYNEQFF
TRBJ1-1,TRBV19,CASSLKGTVLNTEAFF
TRBJ1-2,TRBV7-9,CASSSDPGVRGGLNYGYTF
TRBJ1-6,TRBV7-2,CASSYRQPNNSPLHF
TRBJ1-1,TRBV5-1,CASRGFRPGVLSEAFF
TRBJ1-4,TRBV5-4,CASSPTGTGYGKLFF
TRBJ2-1,TRBV5-6,CASSLNKARTPQFF
TRBJ1-2,TRBV7-9,CASSPTRTENGYTF
TRBJ1-1,TRBV7-3,CASSITGGNTEAFF
TRBJ1-1,TRBV2,CASSEQGPTEAFF
TRBJ2-5,TRBV4-1,CASSSGTGGETQYF
TRBJ1-1,TRBV11-2,CASSLERNTEAFF
TRBJ2-4,TRBV5-4,CASSLTGVGAVDIQYF
TRBJ1-6,TRBV9,CASSVGEGFNSPLHF
TRBJ1-1,TRBV7-2,CASSYYGRTGARNTEAFF
TRBJ1-1,TRBV19,CASTPGGGIFEAFF
TRBJ1-4,TRBV6-6,CASSYSTRRENEKLFF
TRBJ2-2,TRBV6-4,CASSEQGDSTGELFF
TRBJ2-1,TRBV15,CATSRGRGGFNEQFF
TRBJ2-5,TRBV12-3/TRBV12-4,CASSTDRGETQYF
TRBJ1-2,TRBV7-2,CASSLAGADGYTF
TRBJ1-4,TRBV9,CASSLGHDEKLFF
TRBJ2-7,TRBV10-3,CAISEWDFRQGSAEQYF
TRBJ2-7,TRBV19,CASANLRTAYEQYF
TRBJ2-7,TRBV28,CASNPAGSGRRYEQYF
TRBJ2-5,TRBV7-8,CASSRDRGQETQYF
TRBJ2-7,TRBV19,CASSTGSYEQYF
TRBJ1-4,TRBV5-4,CASSTGTATNEKLFF
TRBJ2-2,TRBV29-1,CSVEDLGTGNSGELFF
TRBJ2-1,TRBV18,CASSLSKAGGVNEQFF
TRBJ2-3,TRBV19,CASSIVGTSGSSTQYF
TRBJ2-3,TRBV18,CASSPPTSRSTDTQYF
TRBJ2-1,TRBV7-2,CASSLGGRAQFF
TRBJ1-1,TRBV30,CAWSRVRTDKNTEAFF
TRBJ1-5,TRBV15,CATSRLGQGPGNQPQHF